These T cell receptor beta chains were read from a single sample in a study of blood T cell repertoires in COVID-19. Repertoires were generated with immunoSEQ multiplex PCR, while TCRdb's copy carries only in-frame clones and drops some. The sample holds about 260,000 clones, more than 85% seen once. What was sequenced was peripheral blood. These receptor sequences come from a woman in her sixties with COVID-19, enrolled during active disease. Each CDR3 is given with its conserved first and last residue. Each record gives: CDR3 protein, CDR3 DNA, V gene, clone size, J gene, D gene. D genes are given only for firm matches. Size values are once, few and many counts, or a class for expanded clones, and some rows have none.

CASSSPGTSGTNEQFF,TGTGCCAGCAGCTCTCCCGGGACTAGCGGGACTAATGAGCAGTTCTTC,TRBV7-3,-,TRBJ2-1,TRBD2
CASSIAGVFVYGYTF,TGTGCCAGCAGCATCGCAGGGGTTTTCGTTTATGGCTACACCTTC,TRBV5-6,-,TRBJ1-2,-
CASSPPRGPQHF,TGTGCCAGCAGTCCTCCCAGGGGGCCCCAGCATTTT,TRBV27,-,TRBJ1-5,-
CASSPPYSGTGGNTEAFF,TGCGCCAGCAGTCCACCATACTCAGGGACAGGGGGGAACACTGAAGCTTTCTTT,TRBV23-1,once,TRBJ1-1,TRBD1
CAWRREENEKLFF,TGTGCCTGGCGCAGGGAGGAAAATGAAAAACTGTTTTTT,TRBV30,-,TRBJ1-4,-
CASSFRGNNSPLHF,TGTGCCAGCAGCTTCAGGGGGAATAATTCACCCCTCCACTTT,TRBV11-2,-,TRBJ1-6,TRBD1
CARSEYMNTEAFF,TGTGCCAGAAGTGAATACATGAACACTGAAGCTTTCTTT,TRBV2,-,TRBJ1-1,-
CASNPSGSAGNEQFF,TGTGCCAGCAACCCTAGCGGGAGCGCAGGCAATGAGCAGTTCTTC,TRBV28,-,TRBJ2-1,TRBD2
CASRGTGGQTEAFF,TGCGCCAGCAGGGGGACAGGGGGCCAAACTGAAGCTTTCTTT,TRBV10-2,-,TRBJ1-1,TRBD1
CATSSTSGRTEEQFF,TGTGCCACCAGCAGTACTAGCGGGAGGACTGAGGAGCAGTTCTTC,TRBV15,-,TRBJ2-1,TRBD2
CASSRPLGGILAGGNNEQFF,TGTGCCAGCAGCCGCCCTTTGGGGGGCATTTTAGCGGGAGGGAACAATGAGCAGTTCTTC,TRBV6-2/TRBV6-3,once,TRBJ2-1,TRBD2
CATSRDAGAFYEQYF,TGTGCCACCAGCAGAGATGCTGGGGCATTCTACGAGCAGTACTTC,TRBV15,many,TRBJ2-7,-
CASSPPLGRREKLFF,TGTGCCAGCAGCCCCCCCTTGGGGCGCCGGGAAAAACTGTTTTTT,TRBV6-5,once,TRBJ1-4,-
CSVTNRDRNYNEQFF,TGCAGCGTAACTAACCGGGACAGGAACTACAATGAGCAGTTCTTC,TRBV29-1,-,TRBJ2-1,TRBD1
CASSQEGGDSIAGKANEQYF,TGTGCCAGCAGCCAAGAAGGCGGGGATTCTATAGCGGGAAAAGCCAACGAGCAGTACTTC,TRBV4-2,-,TRBJ2-7,TRBD2
CASSDWQGNEQFF,TGTGCCAGCAGTGACTGGCAGGGGAATGAGCAGTTCTTC,TRBV6-4,-,TRBJ2-1,-